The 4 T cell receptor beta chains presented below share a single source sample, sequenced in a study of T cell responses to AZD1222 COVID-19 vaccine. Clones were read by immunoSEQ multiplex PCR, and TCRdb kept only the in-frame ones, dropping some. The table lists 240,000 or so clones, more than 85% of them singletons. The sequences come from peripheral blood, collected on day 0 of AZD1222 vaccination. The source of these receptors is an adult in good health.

The CDR3 nucleotides are TGTGCCAGCAGTGCGGTAGCGGGAGGAGGAGGAGAGACCCAGTACTTC. Translation: CASSAVAGGGGETQYF. The chain joins TRBV2 to TRBJ2-5; TRBD2 aligns across 10 bases. Per the germline V gene, CDR1 is SNHLY and CDR2 is FYNNEI. V shed 4 bases and J 4 bases; nucleotides not matched to a gene: 9. This CDR3 has 16 residues.

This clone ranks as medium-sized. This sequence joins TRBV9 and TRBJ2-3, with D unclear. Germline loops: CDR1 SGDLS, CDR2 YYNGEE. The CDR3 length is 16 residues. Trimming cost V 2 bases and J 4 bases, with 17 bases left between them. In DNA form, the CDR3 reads TGTGCCAGCAGCGTCGAGACACCCCCGGCGGCAGATACGCAGTATTTT. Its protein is CASSVETPPAADTQYF.

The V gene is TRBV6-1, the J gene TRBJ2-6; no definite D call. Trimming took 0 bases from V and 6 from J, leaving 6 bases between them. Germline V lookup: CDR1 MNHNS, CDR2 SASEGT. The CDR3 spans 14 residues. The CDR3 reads CASSEAFAANVLTF. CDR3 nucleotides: TGTGCCAGCAGTGAAGCCTTCGCGGCCAACGTCCTGACTTTC.

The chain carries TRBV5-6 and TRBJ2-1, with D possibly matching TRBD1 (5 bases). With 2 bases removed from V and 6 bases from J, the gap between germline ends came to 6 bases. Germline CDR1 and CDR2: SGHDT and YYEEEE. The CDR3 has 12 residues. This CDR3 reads CASSLGANEQFF. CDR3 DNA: TGTGCCAGCAGCTTAGGGGCCAATGAGCAGTTCTTC.